This entry describes one TCR beta chain. Its antigen is not yet known. No base quality values were provided; no much bigger clone lies one nucleotide off. The library relied on the immunoSEQ multiplex PCR assay. TCRdb's version of the immuneACCESS table is confined to in-frame rearrangements and falls short of the full clone set. An unresolved V gene accounts for under half of the shortfall where checked; the remainder is of unknown origin. The sample profile shows 60,000 to 75,000 clones; roughly 94% of them were found once. The ten largest clones represent roughly 1.5% of the sample. The data belong to a study of T cell changes during pregnancy in multiple sclerosis (dated by TCRdb to about 2019). In the study overall: The study examined how the T cell repertoire changed over the course of pregnancy in women with multiple sclerosis.

The CDR3, cysteine through phenylalanine, is 16 amino acids long. Only CDR3 DNA is held: 48 bases, read in frame from base 1. Germline trimming: 7 bases from V, 4 bases from J; junction bases outside gene matches: 12. The germline V gene sets CDR1 to SNHLY and CDR2 to FYNNEI. Rearrangement joined TRBV2 to TRBJ2-3; 9 central nucleotides agree with TRBD2. The TCR was taken from a female donor with multiple sclerosis, enrolled in a pregnancy study. This material consisted of peripheral blood, taken after pregnancy. Read as DNA, the sequence is TGTGCCAGCATCAAAGGAGCGGGAGGAGCGGCAGATACGCAGTATTTT. Its translation reads: CASIKGAGGAADTQYF.